Each of the 7 T cell receptor beta chains below was sequenced from the same sample in a study of cytomegalovirus exposure and HLA in healthy donors. The PCR ran on 60 Vbeta and 13 Jbeta primers. Sequencing was performed with immunoSEQ multiplex PCR; in TCRdb, only in-frame clones are kept and a portion is missing. Of tens of thousands of clones detected, approximately 86% appear once; the ten largest clones hold about a tenth. The sequenced sample consisted of PBMCs. The receptors derive from a man aged 30 to 39 in good health and CMV-seropositive.

This clone was found a few times. The CDR3 DNA reads TGTGCCAGCAGCTTATTCGGGACAGGGGCCTACGAGCAGTACTTC. As protein: CASSLFGTGAYEQYF. This chain joins TRBV7-9 and TRBJ2-7; 10 bases map to TRBD1. The J segment lost 2 bases and the V segment lost 2 bases, leaving 3 bases of the junction unmatched. Germline loops: CDR1 SEHNR, CDR2 FQNEAQ (reference sequence). The CDR3 is made up of 15 amino acids.

V gene TRBV4-2 combines with J gene TRBJ1-1, with unresolved D. Per the germline V gene, CDR1 is LGHNA and CDR2 is YNFKEQ. The CDR3 length is 15 residues. Trimming pared 1 base from V and 0 bases from J, leaving 9 bases between. This chain's CDR3 is CASSQVPGLNTEAFF. The CDR3, as DNA: TGTGCCAGCAGCCAAGTCCCTGGCCTGAACACTGAAGCTTTCTTT.

J is TRBJ2-3 and V is TRBV19, with D maybe TRBD2 (5 bases). Between the trimmed V and J ends, which lost 8 bases and 3 bases, there was a span of 12 bases. This CDR3 comprises 13 residues. Germline lookup yields CDR1 LNHDA and CDR2 SQIVND (reference sequence). CDR3 in amino acids: CASLIRGTDTQYF. DNA for the CDR3: TGTGCCAGTTTGATTCGAGGGACAGATACGCAGTATTTT.

The chain uses TRBV6-1 and TRBJ2-7; possibly TRBD2 for D (6 bases). CDR1 and CDR2 from the germline V gene are MNHNS and SASEGT. This CDR3 region has 14 residues. Trimming took off 4 bases at V and 9 bases at J, with 19 bases between the two ends. The CDR3 loop reads CASSVRDGPLGQYF. The CDR3 nucleotides are TGTGCCAGCAGTGTGCGGGACGGACCTCTCGGGCAGTACTTC.

This chain joins TRBV9 and TRBJ2-1; the match to TRBD2 covers 7 bases. Germline V CDR1 and CDR2: SGDLS, YYNGEE. This CDR3 has 15 residues. V dropped 0 bases and J dropped 5; count of bases not matched to a gene: 5. CDR3 loop: CASSVAGGPHNEQFF. CDR3 nucleotides: TGTGCCAGCAGCGTAGCGGGGGGTCCCCACAATGAGCAGTTCTTC.

The chain carries TRBV19 and TRBJ2-7; possible D gene TRBD1, 6 bases. CDR1 and CDR2 (germline): LNHDA, SQIVND (reference sequence). CDR3 length: 14 amino acids. V dropped 4 bases and J dropped 1 base, with 11 bases sitting between them. CDR3 protein: CASSRGPKSYEQYF. CDR3 DNA sequence: TGTGCCAGTAGTAGGGGGCCCAAATCCTACGAGCAGTACTTC.

This chain connects TRBV6-5 to TRBJ2-5, with a possible D match to TRBD1 (5 bases). The germline V and J ends were trimmed by 0 bases and 2 bases, with 7 bases remaining between them. The CDR3 has 14 residues. Germline lookup yields CDR1 MNHEY and CDR2 SVGAGI. The CDR3 bases are TGTGCCAGCAGTTACTCCTGGACACAAGAGACCCAGTACTTC. Translation gives CASSYSWTQETQYF.